Each of the 26 T cell receptor beta chains below was sequenced from the same sample in a study of T-cell reconstitution after alpha-beta-depleted transplantation in children. Using unique molecular identifiers, the investigators prepared the TCRbeta library. TCRdb reprocessed the PCR reads via MiXCR and lists one record per CDR3 protein. The sample yields over 100,000 distinct CDR3 sequences, under 13% seen once. The starting material was PBMCs, obtained before TCRalphabeta/CD19-depleted stem cell transplant. These receptors were taken from a boy aged 2-9 years with acute lymphoblastic leukemia, due to receive a stem cell transplant.

The V and J genes are TRBV5-1 and TRBJ2-1, with TRBD1 identical over 9 bases. Germline loops: CDR1 SGHRS, CDR2 YFSETQ. The CDR3 totals 15 residues. V shed 3 bases and J 4 bases; nucleotides not matched to a gene: 5. The CDR3 DNA is TGCGCCAGCAGCTGGTCCGGGACAGGGTACAATGAGCAGTTCTTC. It yields the protein CASSWSGTGYNEQFF. The full variable domain, with the rest looked up from reference TRBV5-1 and TRBJ2-1, is KAGVTQTPRYLIKTRGQQVTLSCSPISGHRSVSWYQQTPGQGLQFLFEYFSETQRNKGNFPGRFSGRQFSNSRSEMNVSTLELGDSALYLCASSWSGTGYNEQFFGPGTRLTVL.

This clonotype occurred many times. The chain uses TRBV20-1 and TRBJ2-3; D unresolved. There are 13 residues in the CDR3. Germline V gene data show CDR1 as DFQATT and CDR2 as SNEGSKA (reference sequence). Between the trimmed V and J ends, which lost 8 bases and 4 bases, there was a span of 16 bases. CDR3 in DNA: TGCAGTTGTGGGGTCACGAAGTCAGATACGCAGTATTTT. It yields the protein CSCGVTKSDTQYF.

V is TRBV20-1 and J is TRBJ2-2, with 9 bases matching TRBD1. CDR3 size: 13 residues. V lost 6 bases and J lost 7; bases outside the gene matches: 6. Germline V gene data show CDR1 as DFQATT and CDR2 as SNEGSKA (reference sequence). The CDR3: CSAPGQGLGELFF. In DNA form, the CDR3 reads TGCAGTGCCCCGGGACAGGGTCTCGGGGAGCTGTTTTTT.

A few counts support this clonotype. The chain combines TRBV9 with TRBJ2-1, with D possibly called TRBD1 or TRBD2 (5 bases each). The CDR3 sequence is 15 residues long. Germline-derived CDR1 and CDR2 are SGDLS and YYNGEE. The V gene lost 1 base and the J gene lost 9 bases, with 17 bases spanning the gap. The CDR3 coding sequence is TGTGCCAGCAGCGTACAGGGACGGGGAAGGGGTGAGCAGTTCTTC. The encoded protein is CASSVQGRGRGEQFF.

This clonotype was counted many times. J is TRBJ1-2 and V is TRBV7-2, with a weak D call TRBD1 (5 bases). Germline CDR1 and CDR2: SGHTA and FQGNSA. This CDR3 comprises 13 residues. V gave up 1 base and J gave up 2 bases, with 5 bases separating them. In DNA, the CDR3 is TGTGCCAGCAGCTTAGGGGGGAACTATGGCTACACCTTC. This codes for CASSLGGNYGYTF.

The V gene is TRBV6-1, the J gene TRBJ1-4, with no clear D. This CDR3 contains 12 residues. Trimming stripped 2 bases from V and 7 bases from J, with 5 bases between. Germline lookup yields CDR1 MNHNS and CDR2 SASEGT. The CDR3 sequence: CASSELGEKLFF. The DNA for the CDR3 is TGTGCCAGCAGTGAATTGGGTGAAAAACTGTTTTTT.

This clonotype has a handful of counts. J is TRBJ2-1 and V is TRBV5-1, with TRBD1 matching 12 bases. Germline assignment: CDR1 SGHRS and CDR2 YFSETQ. V lost 4 bases, J lost 3 bases, and 8 bases stayed unmatched. The CDR3 runs 17 residues. This CDR3 is CASSPGQGALGYNEQFF. The CDR3 bases are TGCGCCAGCAGCCCGGGACAGGGGGCCCTTGGCTACAATGAGCAGTTCTTC.

The chain has TRBV14 and TRBJ2-6; tentative D call: TRBD1 (5 bases). Germline CDR1 SGHDN, CDR2 FVKESK. The CDR3 sequence is 14 residues long. The germline V and J ends were trimmed by 7 bases and 0 bases, with 7 bases remaining between them. The DNA for the CDR3 is TGTGCCAGCAAAGACAGCTCTGGGGCCAACGTCCTGACTTTC. Translated, it gives CASKDSSGANVLTF.

This clonotype was counted at least ten times. The chain combines TRBV5-6 with TRBJ1-1; D unresolved. CDR1 SGHDT and CDR2 YYEEEE come from the germline V gene. The V end lost 3 bases, the J end lost 5 bases, and 11 bases lay between the germline ends. This CDR3 is 13 amino acids long. The DNA for the CDR3 is TGTGCCAGCAGCTACGACGGAGGTACTGAAGCTTTCTTT. This gives the protein CASSYDGGTEAFF.

The sample holds a few counts of this clonotype. The genes are TRBV12-3 or TRBV12-4 and TRBJ1-4; the D is unclear. V was pared by 1 base and J by 8 bases, with 11 bases between. The CDR3 is 14 residues long. CDR3: CASSLGTRREKLFF. In DNA form, the CDR3 reads TGTGCCAGCAGTTTAGGGACCCGGCGAGAAAAACTGTTTTTT.

The chain couples TRBV15 to TRBJ1-4; D not certain. Germline CDR1 is LNHNV and CDR2 is YYDKDF (reference sequence). The CDR3 is 16 amino acids. Trimming left V 1 base short and J 1 base short, with 10 bases between. CDR3 region: CATSRGRTRTNEKLFF. CDR3 in DNA: TGTGCCACCAGCAGAGGCCGGACCCGAACTAATGAAAAACTGTTTTTT. Variable domain in full (rest from reference TRBV15 and TRBJ1-4): DAMVIQNPRYQVTQFGKPVTLSCSQTLNHNVMYWYQQKSSQAPKLLFHYYDKDFNNEADTPDNFQSRRPNTSFCFLDIRSPGLGDTAMYLCATSRGRTRTNEKLFFGSGTQLSVL.

This clonotype was seen a few times. The CDR3 nucleotides read TGTGCCATCAGTGAGGGTCGGGAAGCCACAGATACGCAGTATTTT. As protein: CAISEGREATDTQYF. The rearrangement uses TRBV10-3 and TRBJ2-3, with D possibly matching TRBD2 (5 bases). The V gene lost 2 bases and the J gene lost 2 bases, with 11 bases spanning the gap. This CDR3 has 15 amino acids. Germline V gene sequence: CDR1 ENHRY, CDR2 SYGVKD.

This clonotype was counted only a few times. This sequence joins TRBV11-2 and TRBJ2-3; D uncertain. The CDR3 totals 17 residues. The ends were cut back, 0 bases at V and 1 base at J, with 14 bases in the middle. Germline V gives CDR1 SGHAT, CDR2 FQNNGV. In DNA, the CDR3 is TGTGCCAGCAGCTTAGATTTAACCGACGACCGCACAGATACGCAGTATTTT. Amino acids: CASSLDLTDDRTDTQYF. The full variable domain, completed using reference TRBV11-2 and TRBJ2-3, is EAGVAQSPRYKIIEKRQSVAFWCNPISGHATLYWYQQILGQGPKLLIQFQNNGVVDDSQLPKDRFSAERLKGVDSTLKIQPAKLEDSAVYLCASSLDLTDDRTDTQYFGPGTRLTVL.

The genes are TRBV7-3 and TRBJ2-7, with TRBD1 identical over 8 bases. CDR3 length equals 13 residues. Germline loops: CDR1 SGHTA, CDR2 FQGTGA. The ends lost 6 bases at V and 8 bases at J; junction bases unmatched: 9. CDR3 coding DNA: TGTGCCAGCAGTAGGACAGGGACAGCCCAGCAGTACTTC. Amino acid sequence: CASSRTGTAQQYF.

In its sample, this clonotype was seen many times. The J gene is TRBJ1-1, the V gene TRBV5-4, with D possibly matching TRBD1 (6 bases). Trimming pared 4 bases from V and 6 bases from J, leaving 19 bases between. Germline lookup yields CDR1 SGHNT and CDR2 YYREEE (reference sequence). This CDR3 spans 15 amino acids. The DNA of the CDR3 is TGTGCCAGCAGCCTGGACAACTCGGGACACCCTGAAGCTTTCTTT. Translated: CASSLDNSGHPEAFF.

This clonotype was counted a few times. CDR3 sequence: CASGGALAGGNYEQYF. CDR3 bases: TGTGCCAGCGGGGGGGCCCTAGCGGGAGGGAACTACGAGCAGTACTTC. V and J are TRBV25-1 and TRBJ2-7; 12 bases align to TRBD2. Germline lookup yields CDR1 MGHDK and CDR2 SYGVNS. V dropped 8 bases and J dropped 3; count of bases not matched to a gene: 11. The CDR3 extends over 16 amino acids.

This clonotype occurred a few times. V usage is TRBV12-3 or TRBV12-4 and J usage is TRBJ1-5; a weak D match, TRBD1 (6 bases). V was clipped by 2 bases and J by 6 bases, with 11 bases between them. This CDR3 is built from 14 residues. The CDR3 nucleotides read TGTGCCAGCAGTTTAATGGGGGGCGGTCAGCCCCAGCATTTT. Residues: CASSLMGGGQPQHF.

At least ten counts were recorded for this clonotype. The chain uses TRBV6-5 and TRBJ2-6; D uncertain. Trimming shortened V by 2 bases and J by 0 bases, and 11 bases separated the two germline ends. CDR1 and CDR2 from the germline V gene are MNHEY and SVGAGI. The CDR3 consists of 17 residues. Here the CDR3 reads CASSYRVLSSGANVLTF. The CDR3 region has the DNA TGTGCCAGCAGTTACAGGGTGCTAAGCTCTGGGGCCAACGTCCTGACTTTC.

This clonotype was recorded at least ten times. The rearrangement uses TRBV20-1 and TRBJ2-2, with 11 bases lining up with TRBD2. This CDR3 has 14 residues. The V and J ends lost 8 bases and 5 bases, in that order; junction bases with no gene match: 7. Germline CDR1 DFQATT, CDR2 SNEGSKA (reference sequence). CDR3 nucleotide sequence: TGCAGTACTTCTAGCGGGAGGAGTACCGGGGAGCTGTTTTTT. It codes for CSTSSGRSTGELFF.

Details on this clonotype: This may arise from a read error, as a much more abundant clone is one base away. The J gene is TRBJ2-1, the V gene TRBV4-2; possible D gene TRBD2, 6 bases. Trimming removed 0 bases at V and 0 bases at J, with 24 bases between. CDR3 size: 21 residues. Germline CDR1 is LGHNA and CDR2 is YNFKEQ. This chain's CDR3 is CASSQERGGMKGGGSYNEQFF. CDR3 nucleotide sequence: TGTGCCAGCAGCCAAGAAAGGGGCGGGATGAAGGGAGGCGGCTCCTACAATGAGCAGTTCTTC.

This clonotype was counted ten times or more. The chain joins TRBV20-1 to TRBJ2-3, with 8 positions matching TRBD2. The ends lost 0 bases at V and 8 bases at J; junction bases unmatched: 10. This CDR3 spans 15 amino acids. Per the germline V gene, CDR1 is DFQATT and CDR2 is SNEGSKA (reference sequence). CDR3 region: CSARDSGTYRGTQYF. The CDR3 DNA reads TGCAGTGCTAGAGATAGCGGGACCTACCGGGGTACGCAGTATTTT.

This clonotype was counted ten times or more. This chain joins TRBV5-1 and TRBJ2-3; 14 bases are shared with TRBD2. J lost 2 bases, V lost 4 bases, and 3 bases had no gene match. CDR3 size: 16 residues. Looked up from germline, CDR1 is SGHRS and CDR2 is YFSETQ. This CDR3 reads CASSGGLAGATDTQYF. The CDR3 DNA reads TGCGCCAGCAGCGGGGGACTAGCGGGGGCCACAGATACGCAGTATTTT.

The table lists this clonotype with many counts. The chain links TRBV5-1 to TRBJ2-7; maybe TRBD1 (6 bases). CDR1 and CDR2 (germline): SGHRS, YFSETQ. The length of the CDR3 is 14 residues. Trimming removed 2 bases at V and 1 base at J, with 10 bases between. CDR3 in amino acids: CASSLRQESYEQYF. In nucleotides, the CDR3 is TGCGCCAGCAGCTTAAGACAGGAGTCCTACGAGCAGTACTTC.

This clonotype was detected only a few times. The chain is built from TRBV6-1 and TRBJ1-5, with 7 bases matching TRBD1. The germline V gene encodes CDR1 MNHNS and CDR2 SASEGT. The CDR3 runs to 14 residues. V shed 11 bases and J 6 bases; nucleotides not matched to a gene: 13. This chain's CDR3 is CAAQAYRGSQPQHF. The CDR3 nucleotides read TGTGCCGCTCAGGCTTACAGGGGAAGTCAGCCCCAGCATTTT.

The sample holds a few counts of this clonotype. The V gene is TRBV7-9, the J gene TRBJ2-7; D is possibly TRBD2 (5 bases). Looked up from germline, CDR1 is SEHNR and CDR2 is FQNEAQ (reference sequence). Trimming stripped 0 bases from V and 5 bases from J, with 11 bases between. The CDR3 loop spans 14 amino acids. This chain's CDR3 is CASSLAPGKDEQYF. Here the CDR3 DNA reads TGTGCCAGCAGCTTAGCCCCGGGAAAGGACGAGCAGTACTTC.

This clonotype was observed a handful of times. This sequence joins TRBV27 and TRBJ2-2; 9 bases align to TRBD1. Germline V CDR1 and CDR2: MNHEY, SMNVEV (reference sequence). The V and J ends lost 6 bases and 4 bases, in that order; junction bases with no gene match: 9. This CDR3 spans 16 amino acids. The CDR3: CASRARQGEATGELFF. The CDR3 DNA is TGTGCCAGCAGGGCCAGACAGGGGGAGGCCACCGGGGAGCTGTTTTTT.